The source of this T cell receptor (beta chain) is a study of cytomegalovirus exposure and HLA in healthy donors. V was trimmed by 6 bases and J by 5 bases, leaving 20 bases between them. Germline CDR1 and CDR2: MNHNY and SVGAGI (reference sequence). The length of the CDR3 is 15 residues. Findings and caveats of the study: A later analysis showed TCR association rates differing by HLA locus, peaking at DRB1 and lowest at HLA-C. Presence/absence analyses assumed roughly uniform sequencing depth across donors, which may not hold.

Points on this clone: Its cognate antigen is unknown.

It was with 60 Vbeta and 13 Jbeta primers that the PCR ran. Only in-frame clones appear in the TCRdb table, and some are missing; sequencing was by immunoSEQ multiplex PCR. The table lists about 200,000 clones, roughly 80% of them singletons. The TCR sequence derives from a girl aged 10-17 years in good health and CMV-seronegative. The chain joins TRBV6-6 to TRBJ2-7, with D perhaps matching TRBD1 (5 bases). Sample: PBMCs. The CDR3, as DNA: TGTGCCAGCAGCCCGGTTAGGGCAGGGTTCAACGAGCAGTACTTC. This encodes CASSPVRAGFNEQYF.